The rows below give T cell receptor beta chains drawn from one sample of a study of molecular identifiers for immune sequencing clone quantification. TCRdb used MiXCR to reprocess the PCR reads, holding one entry per CDR3 protein. The sample shows about half a million distinct CDR3 sequences, over 20% of them seen only once. Sequenced input: naive CD8+ T cells from blood, with Jurkat cell RNA spiked in. The source is a human donor in good health. Some libraries in this study had Jurkat cell RNA spiked in. CDR3s include the opening cysteine and the closing phenylalanine or tryptophan. The order of the fields is V gene, clone size, D gene, J gene, CDR3 protein, CDR3 DNA. D genes are given only for firm matches. Clone size is given for some rows only: seen once, a few or many times, or a class if the clone is expanded.

>TRBV28|few|TRBD2|TRBJ2-7
CASSYRLAGMEEQYF
TGTGCCAGCAGTTACAGACTAGCGGGTATGGAGGAGCAGTACTTC
>TRBV12-3/TRBV12-4|few|-|TRBJ1-2
CASSFVPSFYGYTF
TGTGCCAGCAGTTTCGTCCCGAGTTTCTATGGCTACACCTTC
>TRBV20-1|many|TRBD2|TRBJ2-4
CSAREAGEALAKNIQYF
TGCAGTGCTAGAGAAGCGGGAGAAGCCCTAGCCAAAAACATTCAGTACTTC
>TRBV12-3/TRBV12-4|-|TRBD2|TRBJ2-3
CASSGLAGGLTRLSVTDTQYF
TGTGCCAGCAGTGGACTAGCGGGGGGCCTCACAAGGTTATCGGTCACAGATACGCAGTATTTT
>TRBV9|-|TRBD1|TRBJ1-1
CASSSGGFSEAFF
TGTGCCAGCAGCTCAGGGGGGTTTTCGGAAGCTTTCTTT
>TRBV7-5|many|-|TRBJ1-1
CISVPEGSPRGNTEAFF
-
>TRBV29-1|few|-|TRBJ2-7
CSVMLAGPPYEQYF
TGCAGCGTAATGCTGGCGGGGCCACCCTACGAGCAGTACTTC
>TRBV4-3|-|-|TRBJ2-7
CASSRTRESSYEQYF
TGCGCCAGCAGCCGGACCAGGGAATCCTCCTACGAGCAGTACTTC
>TRBV27|-|-|TRBJ1-1
CASSLSKGFNTEAFF
TGTGCCAGCAGTTTATCGAAGGGATTTAACACTGAAGCTTTCTTT
>TRBV12-3/TRBV12-4|-|-|TRBJ2-5
CASRRPGVETQYF
TGTGCCAGCAGACGGCCGGGGGTAGAGACCCAGTACTTC
>TRBV12-3/TRBV12-4|many|-|TRBJ2-5
CASRLRDQETQYF
TGTGCCAGCCGCCTCAGGGACCAAGAGACCCAGTACTTC
>TRBV7-9|-|TRBD2|TRBJ2-7
CASMGRAAEQYF
TGTGCCAGCATGGGGAGGGCGGCCGAGCAGTACTTC
>TRBV2|-|-|TRBJ1-1
CASKDSPGHTEAFF
TGTGCCAGCAAGGACAGTCCCGGGCACACTGAAGCTTTCTTT
>TRBV7-9|-|-|TRBJ1-2
CASSLVGKANYGYTF
TGTGCCAGCAGCTTAGTTGGAAAAGCTAACTATGGCTACACCTTC
>TRBV18|-|TRBD1|TRBJ2-7
CASSPPIVGTATYEQYF
TGTGCCAGCTCACCACCGATTGTCGGGACAGCAACCTACGAGCAGTACTTC
>TRBV5-6|many|-|TRBJ1-1
CASSFGAGTEAFF
TGTGCCAGCAGCTTCGGAGCGGGCACTGAAGCTTTCTTT
>TRBV28|-|-|TRBJ1-6
CASGDSPLHF
TGTGCCAGCGGGGATTCACCCCTCCACTTT
>TRBV10-3|many|-|TRBJ2-3
CAISEGTDTQYF
TGTGCCATCAGTGAGGGCACAGATACGCAGTATTTT
>TRBV4-1|many|-|TRBJ2-7
CASSHTSSDSSYEQYF
TGCGCCAGCAGCCACACCTCCTCGGACAGCTCCTACGAGCAGTACTTC
>TRBV12-3/TRBV12-4|many|-|TRBJ2-3
CASSLGWTGSTDTQYF
TGTGCCAGCAGTTTAGGTTGGACGGGGAGCACAGATACGCAGTATTTT
>TRBV6-5|many|-|TRBJ1-4
CASTPNSIATNEKLFF
TGTGCCAGCACCCCAAACTCCATTGCAACTAATGAAAAACTGTTTTTT
>TRBV7-2|many|-|TRBJ2-1
CASSPETYIHNEQFF
TGTGCCAGCAGCCCCGAGACTTATATTCACAATGAGCAGTTCTTC
>TRBV27|many|TRBD2|TRBJ2-3
CASSLLLAGADTQYF
TGTGCCAGCAGTTTACTACTAGCGGGAGCAGATACGCAGTATTTT
>TRBV24-1|-|-|TRBJ1-2
CATSDPDRPDGYTF
TGTGCCACCAGTGATCCCGACAGGCCCGATGGCTACACCTTC
>TRBV6-2/TRBV6-3|-|TRBD2|TRBJ2-7
CASSYTFETSGGSLGYEQYF
TGTGCCAGCAGTTACACTTTCGAGACTAGCGGGGGGTCCCTTGGCTACGAGCAGTACTTC
>TRBV7-2|few|TRBD1|TRBJ2-7
CASSLETGGEQYF
TGTGCCAGCAGCTTAGAGACAGGGGGCGAGCAGTACTTC
>TRBV2|-|TRBD1|TRBJ2-5
CASSYRSETSGGQETQYF
TGTGCCAGCAGTTATCGTTCGGAGACGTCAGGGGGACAAGAGACCCAGTACTTC
>TRBV12-3/TRBV12-4|many|-|TRBJ1-3
CASRNRALENTIYF
TGTGCCAGCCGTAACCGGGCACTTGAAAACACCATATATTTT
>TRBV6-5|-|TRBD2|TRBJ2-1
CASSYVQLAGGKYNEQFF
TGTGCCAGCAGTTACGTCCAATTAGCGGGGGGGAAGTACAATGAGCAGTTCTTC
>TRBV5-4|-|TRBD1|TRBJ2-1
CASSLGQPEDEQFF
TGTGCCAGCAGCCTGGGACAGCCGGAGGATGAGCAGTTCTTC
>TRBV10-2|many|TRBD2|TRBJ2-3
CASSEKVVALAGVTDTQYF
TGCGCCAGCAGTGAGAAAGTGGTGGCGCTAGCGGGCGTCACAGATACGCAGTATTTT
>TRBV30|few|TRBD2|TRBJ2-1
CAWGAGGSSGDEQFF
TGTGCCTGGGGGGCGGGGGGGTCTTCGGGTGATGAGCAGTTCTTC
>TRBV14|many|-|TRBJ2-3
CASSQEFRRGDTQYF
TGTGCCAGCAGCCAAGAATTCAGGAGGGGGGATACGCAGTATTTT
>TRBV12-3/TRBV12-4|-|TRBD1|TRBJ2-2
CASSLTGDGGELFF
TGTGCCAGCAGCCTAACAGGGGATGGCGGGGAGCTGTTTTTT
>TRBV6-5|-|-|TRBJ2-1
CASSGTGSSYNEQFF
TGTGCCAGCAGCGGGACCGGAAGCTCCTACAATGAGCAGTTCTTC
>TRBV6-2/TRBV6-3|-|TRBD1|TRBJ1-5
CASSYPTGEVFSNQPQHF
TGTGCCAGCAGTTACCCCACAGGGGAAGTCTTTAGCAATCAGCCCCAGCATTTT
>TRBV30|few|TRBD1|TRBJ2-7
CAWRKDRERPTVDEQYF
TGTGCCTGGAGGAAGGACAGGGAACGTCCTACCGTGGACGAGCAGTACTTC
>TRBV11-2|few|-|TRBJ2-5
CASTPHGYQETQYF
TGTGCCAGCACCCCACACGGCTACCAAGAGACCCAGTACTTC
>TRBV6-2/TRBV6-3|-|TRBD2|TRBJ2-3
CASTLAGAGDTQYF
TGTGCCAGCACCTTAGCGGGAGCAGGGGATACGCAGTATTTT
>TRBV28|-|TRBD1|TRBJ1-6
CASSGGQGFYNSPPHF
TGTGCCAGCAGCGGTGGACAGGGCTTCTATAATTCACCCCCCCACTTT
>TRBV20-1|-|-|TRBJ2-1
CSARPVTHYNEQFF
TGCAGTGCTAGACCAGTTACCCATTACAATGAGCAGTTCTTC
>TRBV5-8|-|-|TRBJ1-2
CASSLDVYYTF
TGTGCCAGCAGCTTGGACGTATACTACACCTTC
>TRBV14|many|-|TRBJ1-1
CASSPLQRNTEAFF
TGTGCCAGCAGCCCCTTACAGAGGAACACTGAAGCTTTCTTT
>TRBV28|many|TRBD2|TRBJ2-3
CASSSGLAGGSPSSDTQYF
TGTGCCAGCAGTTCCGGACTAGCGGGAGGATCCCCCTCCTCAGATACGCAGTATTTT
>TRBV20-1|-|TRBD2|TRBJ2-7
CSARDVSGLASYEQYF
TGCAGTGCTAGAGATGTCTCGGGACTAGCGAGCTACGAGCAGTACTTT
>TRBV4-1|-|TRBD1|TRBJ1-1
CASSPGTGTMNTEAFF
TGCGCCAGCAGCCCCGGGACAGGGACCATGAACACTGAAGCTTTCTTT
>TRBV5-1|few|TRBD2|TRBJ2-3
CASSLEVSGRYTDTQYF
TGCGCCAGCAGCTTGGAGGTTAGCGGGAGATACACAGATACGCAGTATTTT
>TRBV3-1|few|-|TRBJ2-7
CASSRTGFHEQYF
TGTGCCAGCAGTCGGACCGGGTTCCACGAGCAGTACTTC
>TRBV11-3|-|-|TRBJ2-7
CASSLVRSDGRYYEQYF
TGTGCCAGCAGCTTAGTTAGGTCGGACGGACGATACTACGAGCAGTACTTC
>TRBV11-1|-|-|TRBJ1-1
CASSLRQNTEAFF
TGTGCCAGCAGCTTGAGGCAGAACACTGAAGCTTTCTTT
>TRBV6-4|-|-|TRBJ2-2
CASSARAHTGELFF
TGTGCCAGCAGCGCGAGAGCCCACACCGGGGAGCTGTTTTTT